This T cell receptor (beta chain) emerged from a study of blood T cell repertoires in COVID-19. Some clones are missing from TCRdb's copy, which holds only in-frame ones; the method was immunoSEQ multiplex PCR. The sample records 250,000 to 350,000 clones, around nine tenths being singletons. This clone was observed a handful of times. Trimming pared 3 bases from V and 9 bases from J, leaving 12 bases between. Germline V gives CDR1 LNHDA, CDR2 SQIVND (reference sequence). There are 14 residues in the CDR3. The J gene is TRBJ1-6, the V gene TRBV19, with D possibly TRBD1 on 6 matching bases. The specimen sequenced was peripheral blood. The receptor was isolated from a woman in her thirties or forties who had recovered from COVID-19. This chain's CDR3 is CASSIGDKGSPLHF. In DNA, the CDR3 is TGTGCCAGTAGTATCGGGGACAAAGGTTCACCCCTCCACTTT. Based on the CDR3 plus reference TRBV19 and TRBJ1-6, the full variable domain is DGGITQSPKYLFRKEGQNVTLSCEQNLNHDAMYWYRQDPGQGLRLIYYSQIVNDFQKGDIAEGYSVSREKKESFPLTVTSAQKNPTAFYLCASSIGDKGSPLHFGNGTRLTVT.